This T cell receptor beta chain emerged from a study of blood T cell repertoires in COVID-19. The assay was immunoSEQ multiplex PCR, and TCRdb's table has in-frame clones only and misses some. The sample records about 210,000 clones, under 90% being singletons. Trimming cost V 2 bases and J 6 bases, with 7 bases left between them. The CDR3 extends over 13 amino acids. Germline assignment: CDR1 KGHSH and CDR2 LQKENI. The sequence was obtained from a woman over 75 with COVID-19, enrolled during active disease. Sequencing used peripheral blood. This chain joins TRBV18 and TRBJ2-2; no clear D gene. The CDR3 reads CASSPILSGELFF. The CDR3 region has the DNA TGTGCCAGCTCACCAATCTTATCCGGGGAGCTGTTTTTT.